A single sample is the source of the 22 T cell receptor beta chains below, sequenced in a study of human versus mouse CDR3 diversity and MHC coevolution. Assay: immunoSEQ multiplex PCR; the TCRdb copy retains only in-frame clones and omits some. The table records about 77,000 clones, roughly 90% of them present only once. Sequenced sample: naive CD4+ T cells from blood. Subset specified: CD45RO-negative CD62L-positive naive CD4 T cells. The receptors originated from a person aged 30-70 years in good health.

V is TRBV18 and J is TRBJ2-1; no clear D gene. The V end was cut by 3 bases, the J end by 0 bases, with 9 bases between. There are 15 residues in the CDR3. In germline, CDR1 is KGHSH, CDR2 LQKENI. The CDR3 sequence is CASSPAASSYNEQFF. The DNA of the CDR3 is TGTGCCAGCTCACCCGCAGCGAGCTCCTACAATGAGCAGTTCTTC.

The J gene is TRBJ1-2, the V gene TRBV18; D remains unclear. The CDR3 length is 13 residues. The germline V and J ends were trimmed by 3 bases and 0 bases, with 5 bases remaining between them. Germline CDR1 and CDR2: KGHSH and LQKENI. The CDR3 reads CASSPDTNYGYTF. DNA of the CDR3: TGTGCCAGCTCACCCGACACTAACTATGGCTACACCTTC.

This clone has a handful of counts. The V gene is TRBV6-5, the J gene TRBJ2-7, with TRBD2 matching over 8 bases. The germline V gene encodes CDR1 MNHEY and CDR2 SVGAGI. V lost 2 bases to trimming and J lost 6 bases; unmatched junction nucleotides: 9. CDR3 length: 15 residues. The chain's CDR3 is CASSYPGTRTAEQYF. The CDR3 DNA sequence: TGTGCCAGCAGTTACCCGGGGACTAGAACCGCCGAGCAGTACTTC.

The chain has TRBV7-8 and TRBJ1-1; no clear D. CDR3 size: 14 residues. V was cut by 5 bases and J by 9 bases, with 19 bases left in between. The germline gives CDR1 SGHVS, CDR2 FQNEAQ. The CDR3 DNA follows: TGTGCCAGCAGCGCCCGCGGTGTCCCACTGAAAGCTTTCTTT. It codes for CASSARGVPLKAFF.

The J gene is TRBJ2-1, the V gene TRBV9, with 11 bases identical to TRBD2. Germline-derived CDR1 and CDR2 are SGDLS and YYNGEE. V trimming: 0 bases; J trimming: 8 bases; junction bases outside the gene matches: 13. CDR3 length: 18 amino acids. The CDR3 nucleotides are TGTGCCAGCAGCGTAGAGGGTCGTCTGCTAGCGGGGGGAGATGAGCAGTTCTTC. Protein: CASSVEGRLLAGGDEQFF.

This rearrangement joins TRBV1 to TRBJ2-3; the D call TRBD2 from the table was never checked on the DNA. TRBV1 represents a pseudogene. The CDR3 length is 19 residues. The CDR3 is CTSSQDYRLAGGEVDTQYF. The CDR3 region has the DNA TGCACCAGCAGCCAAGATTATCGGCTAGCGGGGGGAGAGGTGGATACGCAGTATTTT.

The chain employs TRBV30 and TRBJ2-7; 8 bases are shared with TRBD2. V was pared by 0 bases and J by 2 bases, with 3 bases of the junction left unmatched. The length of the CDR3 is 14 residues. In germline, CDR1 is GTSNPN, CDR2 SVGIG (reference sequence). The CDR3 coding sequence is TGTGCCTGGAGTGTAGCGGGAGTTACCTACGAGCAGTACTTC. As protein: CAWSVAGVTYEQYF.

This clone was seen a handful of times. CDR3 sequence: CATSGGAVDEQFF. As DNA, the CDR3 is TGTGCCACAAGCGGGGGGGCCGTGGATGAGCAGTTCTTC. V gene TRBV27 combines with J gene TRBJ2-1; TRBD2 aligns across 10 bases. This CDR3 spans 13 amino acids. V was clipped by 10 bases and J by 8 bases; unmatched bases: 8. From germline, CDR1 is MNHEY and CDR2 SMNVEV (reference sequence).

This chain uses TRBV6-1 with TRBJ1-5; a possible D gene is TRBD1 (6 bases). Germline V gives CDR1 MNHNS, CDR2 SASEGT. V was pared by 7 bases and J by 5 bases, with 18 bases between. This CDR3 has 15 amino acids. The CDR3 region is CASTGQGGGDQPQHF. The CDR3, as DNA: TGTGCCAGCACCGGGCAGGGCGGGGGCGATCAGCCCCAGCATTTT.

This clone has just a few counts. The chain employs TRBV4-1 and TRBJ1-3, with D unresolved. The CDR3 spans 13 residues. Trimming took 6 bases from V and 0 from J, leaving 6 bases between them. The V gene's germline CDR1 is MGHRA and CDR2 YSYEKL. The CDR3 nucleotides are TGCGCCAGCAGACGACACTCTGGAAACACCATATATTTT. The encoded protein is CASRRHSGNTIYF.

V usage is TRBV5-4 and J usage is TRBJ2-1; tentative D call: TRBD2 (6 bases). CDR1 is SGHNT and CDR2 is YYREEE in the germline V gene (reference sequence). The CDR3 has 16 amino acids. V was pared by 4 bases and J by 0 bases, with 14 bases between. Here the CDR3 reads CASSLSMGGSYNEQFF. DNA of the CDR3: TGTGCCAGCAGCCTTAGTATGGGGGGCTCCTACAATGAGCAGTTCTTC.

V and J are TRBV5-4 and TRBJ2-7; 8 bases line up with TRBD2. CDR1 SGHNT and CDR2 YYREEE come from the germline V gene (reference sequence). The CDR3 spans 14 residues. The V segment lost 4 bases and the J segment 0 bases; nucleotides outside the gene matches: 3. CDR3 loop: CASSPSGSSYEQYF. The CDR3 bases are TGTGCCAGCAGCCCCAGCGGGAGCTCCTACGAGCAGTACTTC.

The rearrangement joins TRBV28 to TRBJ1-2, with a weak D call TRBD1 (5 bases). Germline V gene data show CDR1 as MDHEN and CDR2 as SYDVKM. The CDR3 sequence is 14 residues long. V gave up 2 bases and J gave up 14 bases, with 21 bases separating them. CDR3 nucleotide sequence: TGTGCCAGCAGTTTAGGGGCCGACCCCGTTGGGCTGACCTTC. Its translation is CASSLGADPVGLTF.

As to this clone: At one of its ends the junction is not consistent with the germline gene, which may arise from a read error. The chain recombines TRBV5-1 with TRBJ2-1; the match to TRBD2 covers 10 bases. The CDR3 contains 15 residues. In germline, CDR1 is SGHRS, CDR2 YFSETQ. CDR3 coding DNA: TGCGCCAGCAGTTTGGGGACTAGCGCGACCAATGAGCAGTTCTTC. Amino acids: CASSLGTSATNEQFF.

This clone was seen just once. The rearrangement links TRBV19 to TRBJ2-3; 8 nucleotides match TRBD2. Trimming removed 3 bases from V and 2 bases from J; junction bases left unmatched: 4. This CDR3 has 15 residues. CDR1 is LNHDA, CDR2 SQIVND, per germline (reference sequence). The CDR3 loop reads CASSMVSGDTDTQYF. The DNA for the CDR3 is TGTGCCAGTAGTATGGTTAGCGGGGACACAGATACGCAGTATTTT.

This chain uses TRBV5-6 with TRBJ2-4; possible D gene TRBD1, 6 bases. CDR1 and CDR2 from the germline V gene are SGHDT and YYEEEE. With 4 bases removed from V and 0 bases from J, the gap between germline ends came to 17 bases. The CDR3 sequence is 17 residues long. CDR3 sequence reads: CASSAITGIIAKNIQYF. DNA for the CDR3: TGTGCCAGCAGCGCGATTACAGGGATAATAGCCAAAAACATTCAGTACTTC. Combining the CDR3 with reference TRBV5-6 and TRBJ2-4 gives the whole variable domain DAGVTQSPTHLIKTRGQQVTLRCSPKSGHDTVSWYQQALGQGPQFIFQYYEEEERQRGNFPDRFSGHQFPNYSSELNVNALLLGDSALYLCASSAITGIIAKNIQYFGAGTRLSVL.

The chain joins TRBV19 to TRBJ2-7; D uncertain. The V and J ends lost 3 bases and 3 bases respectively, with 9 bases between them. The CDR3 contains 13 residues. In germline, CDR1 is LNHDA, CDR2 SQIVND (reference sequence). The CDR3 region has the DNA TGTGCCAGTAGTATTGGGCAGAGCTACGAGCAGTACTTC. This translates into CASSIGQSYEQYF.

The chain couples TRBV5-1 to TRBJ1-4; TRBD1 matches 9 bases. The CDR3 covers 15 residues. V was clipped by 5 bases and J by 6 bases; unmatched bases: 8. Germline V lookup: CDR1 SGHRS, CDR2 YFSETQ. CDR3 amino acids: CASRGQGLSDEKLFF. DNA for the CDR3: TGCGCCAGCAGGGGACAGGGACTCTCGGATGAAAAACTGTTTTTT.

This rearrangement joins TRBV4-1 to TRBJ2-1, with 7 bases identical to TRBD2. Germline trimming cut 2 bases from V and 5 bases from J; bases unmatched to any gene: 9. Germline-derived CDR1 and CDR2 are MGHRA and YSYEKL. CDR3 size: 16 residues. In DNA, the CDR3 is TGCGCCAGCAGCCAACCTACCGGGACTACTAACAATGAGCAGTTCTTC. This gives the protein CASSQPTGTTNNEQFF.

The chain joins TRBV6-5 to TRBJ1-4; 9 positions match TRBD1. Germline V lookup: CDR1 MNHEY, CDR2 SVGAGI. After removal of 5 bases from V and 6 bases from J, the junction contained 4 bases not matched to a gene. The CDR3 is made up of 14 amino acids. The DNA for the CDR3 is TGTGCCAGCAGTGCGGACAGGGGAGATGAAAAACTGTTTTTT. Translating gives CASSADRGDEKLFF.

This sequence joins TRBV7-9 and TRBJ1-4; D is possibly TRBD1 (5 bases). Trimming stripped 5 bases from V and 4 bases from J, with 17 bases between. CDR3 size: 16 residues. Germline CDR1 reads SEHNR; CDR2 reads FQNEAQ (reference sequence). CDR3 DNA sequence: TGTGCCAGCAGCCCTGGGGGGGGACCTAATAATGAAAAACTGTTTTTT. It yields the protein CASSPGGGPNNEKLFF.

The gene calls are TRBV5-1 and TRBJ2-1; TRBD1 agrees at 8 bases. This CDR3 spans 12 amino acids. CDR1 is SGHRS, CDR2 YFSETQ, per germline. V shed 2 bases and J 13 bases; nucleotides not matched to a gene: 5. CDR3 bases: TGCGCCAGCAGCTTACCGGGACAGGCTCAGTTCTTC. The encoded protein is CASSLPGQAQFF.